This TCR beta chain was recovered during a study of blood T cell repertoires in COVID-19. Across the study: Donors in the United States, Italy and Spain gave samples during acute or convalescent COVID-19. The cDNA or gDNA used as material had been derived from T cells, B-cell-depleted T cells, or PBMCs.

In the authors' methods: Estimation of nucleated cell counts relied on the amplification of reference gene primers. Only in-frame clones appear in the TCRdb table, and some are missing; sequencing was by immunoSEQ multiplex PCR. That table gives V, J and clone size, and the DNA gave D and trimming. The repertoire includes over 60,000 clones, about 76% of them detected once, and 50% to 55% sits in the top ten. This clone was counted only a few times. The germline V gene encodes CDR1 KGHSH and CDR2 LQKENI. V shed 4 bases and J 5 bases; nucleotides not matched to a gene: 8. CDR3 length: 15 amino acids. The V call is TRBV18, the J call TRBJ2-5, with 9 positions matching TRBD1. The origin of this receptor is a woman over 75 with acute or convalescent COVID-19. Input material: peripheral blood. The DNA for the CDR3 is TGTGCCAGCTCACTTAGTGACAGGGGGAGCGAGACCCAGTACTTC. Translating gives CASSLSDRGSETQYF. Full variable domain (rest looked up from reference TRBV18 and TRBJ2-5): NAGVMQNPRHLVRRRGQEARLRCSPMKGHSHVYWYRQLPEEGLKFMVYLQKENIIDESGMPKERFSAEFPKEGPSILRIQQVVRGDSAAYFCASSLSDRGSETQYFGPGTRLLVL.